This TCR beta chain appears in the sequencing data of a study of cytomegalovirus exposure and HLA in healthy donors. Across the whole study: Early on, a data release was issued that held some 85 million unique TCRs from HLA-typed donors.

Study outcomes and limitations: In terms of immune exposure information, only CMV serostatus was available. Researchers reported that a few CMV-associated chains were confirmed in vitro as CMV antigen-specific. Investigators reported under 200 TCR beta chains as tied to cytomegalovirus.

The PCR was carried out with 60 Vbeta primers and 13 Jbeta primers. The method was immunoSEQ multiplex PCR; TCRdb's version includes in-frame clones alone and lacks a portion of them. The sample has under 200,000 clones; around four fifths are singletons. As to this clone: Its antigen is as yet unknown.

Germline-derived CDR1 and CDR2 are SGHRS and YFSETQ. V lost 0 bases to trimming and J lost 3 bases; unmatched junction nucleotides: 7. The length of the CDR3 is 16 residues. The genes are TRBV5-1 and TRBJ1-1; 8 bases are shared with TRBD1. The sequenced sample consisted of PBMCs. The TCR sequence derives from a girl aged 2-15 years in good health and CMV-seropositive. Written as DNA, the CDR3 is TGCGCCAGCAGCTTGGCCGGCAGGGGGCTTGACACTGAAGCTTTCTTT. Residues: CASSLAGRGLDTEAFF. The complete variable domain, with remaining parts taken from reference TRBV5-1 and TRBJ1-1, reads KAGVTQTPRYLIKTRGQQVTLSCSPISGHRSVSWYQQTPGQGLQFLFEYFSETQRNKGNFPGRFSGRQFSNSRSEMNVSTLELGDSALYLCASSLAGRGLDTEAFFGQGTRLTVV.